Listed below are T cell receptor beta chains from one sample, sequenced in a study of tumor and adjacent non-tumor tissue in lung cancer. TCRdb re-derived calls from the multiplex PCR reads in MiXCR, one entry per CDR3 protein. The table shows approximately 47,000 distinct CDR3 sequences, with 55% to 65% occurring only once. The sequenced material came from distant non-tumor lung tissue. The receptor set was obtained from a woman in her seventies with non-small cell lung cancer. Each CDR3 is given with its conserved first and last residue. A D gene is named only where the DNA matches it firmly. Size tells how often a clone was seen (once, few, many) or the class of an expanded clone, and some rows leave it out.

>NA|TRBD2|TRBJ2-3|TRBV11-2
TGTGCCAGCATTGCTTTAGCGGGGGTCACAGATCCGCAGTATTTT
CASIALAGVTDPQYF
>once|NA|TRBJ1-5|TRBV6-6
TGTGCCGGCAGTTCCGCCTTCACAGATACGCAGCATTTT
CAGSSAFTDTQHF
>few|NA|TRBJ2-1|TRBV30
TGTGCCTGGGGATTATCCAATGAGCAGTTCTTC
CAWGLSNEQFF
>NA|NA|TRBJ2-3|TRBV4-1
TGCGCCAGCAGGCACTATAGTGGGGGCACAGATACGCAGTATTTT
CASRHYSGGTDTQYF
>NA|TRBD1|TRBJ2-7|TRBV6-5
TGTGCCAGCAGTCCCGGGACAGGGGTCTCCGAGCAGTACTTC
CASSPGTGVSEQYF
>NA|TRBD1|TRBJ1-2|TRBV6-5
TGTGCCAGCAGCCTTCAAACTATGACAGGGTTCTATGGCTACACCTTC
CASSLQTMTGFYGYTF
>many|NA|TRBJ2-5|TRBV12-3/TRBV12-4
TGTGCCAGCAGTTTTCATGAAGAGACCCAGTACTTC
CASSFHEETQYF
>NA|NA|TRBJ2-1|TRBV10-1
TGCGCCAGCAGTGAAACCGGGACGGGGAGCGATGAGCAGTTCTTC
CASSETGTGSDEQFF
>NA|TRBD1|TRBJ1-1|TRBV28
TGTGCCAACGGTGTACAGGGGGAGGCTGAAGCTTTCTTT
CANGVQGEAEAFF
>many|TRBD1|TRBJ2-1|TRBV5-4
TGTGCCAGCAGCTTCCAACAGGGGTCCTACAATGAGCAGTTCTTC
CASSFQQGSYNEQFF
>NA|NA|TRBJ2-7|TRBV5-1
TGCGCCAGCAGCTTGGGGCAGTATTCCTACGAGCAGTACTTC
CASSLGQYSYEQYF
>few|NA|TRBJ2-3|TRBV20-1
TGCAGTGCTAGAGCCTTTCGGGGCACAGATACGCAGTATTTT
CSARAFRGTDTQYF
>NA|NA|TRBJ2-3|TRBV25-1
TGTGCCAGCAGTTTTTCGGGGGAACAGATAACGCAGTATTTT
CASSFSGEQITQYF
>NA|NA|TRBJ1-1|TRBV29-1
TGCAACGTCCAGAGTGCAAGAACTTCTCAGGATGATGCAGCTTTCTTT
CNVQSARTSQDDAAFF